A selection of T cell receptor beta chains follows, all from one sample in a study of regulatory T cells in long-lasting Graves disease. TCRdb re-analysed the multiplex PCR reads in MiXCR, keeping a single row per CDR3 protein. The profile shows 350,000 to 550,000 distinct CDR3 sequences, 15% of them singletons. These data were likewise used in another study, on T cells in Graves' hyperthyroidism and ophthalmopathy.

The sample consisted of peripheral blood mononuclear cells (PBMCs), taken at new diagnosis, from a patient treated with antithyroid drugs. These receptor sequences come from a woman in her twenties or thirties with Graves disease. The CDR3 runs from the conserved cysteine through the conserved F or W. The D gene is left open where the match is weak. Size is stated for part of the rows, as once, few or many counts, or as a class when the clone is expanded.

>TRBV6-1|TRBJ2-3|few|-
CASSPGGASTDTQYF
TGTGCCAGCAGTCCAGGAGGGGCCTCCACAGATACGCAGTATTTT
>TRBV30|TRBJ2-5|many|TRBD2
CAWSGPGLAVQETQYF
TGTGCCTGGAGTGGGCCGGGACTAGCGGTCCAAGAGACCCAGTACTTC
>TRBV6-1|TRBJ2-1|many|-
CASTDYSASSYNEQFF
TGTGCCAGCACCGACTATAGCGCGAGCTCCTACAATGAGCAGTTCTTC
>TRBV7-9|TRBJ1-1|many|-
CASSLGSARGTEAFF
TGTGCCAGCAGCTTGGGTTCTGCGCGGGGCACTGAAGCTTTCTTT
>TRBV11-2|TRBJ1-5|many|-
CASSLDRHNSQPQHF
TGTGCCAGCAGCTTAGACAGACATAATAGTCAGCCCCAGCATTTT
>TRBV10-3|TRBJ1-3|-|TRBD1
CASLRPGQGENTIYF
TGTGCCTCACTACGACCGGGACAGGGAGAGAACACCATATATTTT
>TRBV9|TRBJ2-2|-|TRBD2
CASSKPLAEGRTGELFF
TGTGCCAGCAGCAAACCGCTAGCGGAGGGCAGAACCGGGGAGCTGTTTTTT
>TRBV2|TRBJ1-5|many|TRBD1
CASRRDRDNNQPQHF
TGTGCCAGCAGACGCGACAGGGATAACAATCAGCCCCAGCATTTT
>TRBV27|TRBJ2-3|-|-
CASSSGNTDTQYF
TGTGCCAGCAGTTCGGGGAACACAGATACGCAGTATTTT
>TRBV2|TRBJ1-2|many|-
CASSEETARMLYGYTF
TGTGCCAGCAGTGAAGAAACGGCCCGAATGCTTTATGGCTACACCTTC
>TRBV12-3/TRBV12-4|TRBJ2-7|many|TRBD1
CASGYEGAVNEQYF
TGTGCCAGCGGCTATGAGGGGGCGGTTAACGAGCAGTACTTC
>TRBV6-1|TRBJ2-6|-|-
CASSLGLSGVSGANVLTF
TGTGCCAGCAGTCTGGGACTCTCGGGGGTCTCTGGGGCCAACGTCCTGACTTTC
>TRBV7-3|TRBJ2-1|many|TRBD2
CASSLTREKSYNEQFF
TGTGCCAGCAGCTTAACGCGGGAGAAGTCCTACAATGAGCAGTTCTTC
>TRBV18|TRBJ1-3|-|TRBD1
CASSPRQGDSGNTIYF
TGTGCCAGCTCACCCCGACAGGGGGACTCTGGAAACACCATATATTTT
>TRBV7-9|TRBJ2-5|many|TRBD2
CASPTSGGTQYF
TGTGCCAGCCCCACTAGCGGGGGGACCCAGTACTTC
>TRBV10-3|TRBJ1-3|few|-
CATGQSRNTIYF
TGTGCCACCGGACAGTCGAGAAACACCATATATTTT
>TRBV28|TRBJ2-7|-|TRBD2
CASSISGRYYEQYF
TGTGCCAGCAGTATTAGCGGGAGGTACTACGAGCAGTACTTC
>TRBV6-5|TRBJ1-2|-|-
CASSYSGVSYGYTF
TGTGCCAGCAGTTACTCGGGGGTTAGTTATGGCTACACCTTC
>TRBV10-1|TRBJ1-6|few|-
CASSESGVSPLHF
TGCGCCAGCAGTGAGTCGGGGGTATCACCCCTCCACTTT
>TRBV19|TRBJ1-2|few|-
CASSITKTPASGGYTF
TGTGCCAGTAGTATAACGAAGACGCCTGCCTCTGGTGGCTACACCTTC
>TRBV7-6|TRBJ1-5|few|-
CASSLSQGEQPQHF
TGTGCCAGCAGCTTGTCACAGGGAGAGCAGCCCCAGCATTTT
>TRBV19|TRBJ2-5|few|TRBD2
CASSTPSRLAAVQETQYF
TGTGCCAGTAGTACGCCATCCCGACTAGCGGCGGTCCAAGAGACCCAGTACTTC
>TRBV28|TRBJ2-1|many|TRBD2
CASSAAGGPTFEQFF
TGTGCCAGCAGCGCAGCGGGAGGCCCTACATTTGAGCAGTTCTTC
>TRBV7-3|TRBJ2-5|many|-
CASSSGGNIQETQYF
TGTGCCAGCAGCTCCGGCGGGAATATTCAAGAGACCCAGTACTTC
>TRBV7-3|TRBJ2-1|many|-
CASSLSLGNEQFF
TGTGCCAGCAGCTTATCCCTAGGTAATGAGCAGTTCTTC
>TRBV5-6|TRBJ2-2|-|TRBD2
CASSYELAGVVTGELFF
TGTGCCAGCTCATATGAGCTAGCGGGAGTCGTTACCGGGGAGCTGTTTTTT
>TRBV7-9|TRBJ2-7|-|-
CASSFSAVNYEQYF
TGTGCCAGCAGCTTCTCAGCGGTCAACTACGAGCAGTACTTC
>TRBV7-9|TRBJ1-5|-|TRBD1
CASSFDRGRIQPQHF
TGTGCCAGCAGCTTTGACAGGGGGCGAATTCAGCCCCAGCATTTT
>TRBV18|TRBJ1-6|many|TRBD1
CASSVDRGDNSPLHF
TGTGCCAGCTCAGTAGACAGGGGCGATAATTCACCCCTCCACTTT
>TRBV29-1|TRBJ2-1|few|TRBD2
CSVELPLRAGVYNEQFF
TGCAGCGTTGAATTACCTTTGCGGGCGGGGGTATACAATGAGCAGTTCTTC
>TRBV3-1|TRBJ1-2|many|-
CASSQDGGHRGGYTF
TGTGCCAGCAGCCAAGATGGGGGACACAGAGGCGGCTACACCTTC
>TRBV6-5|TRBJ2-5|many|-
CASGTETQYF
TGTGCCAGCGGGACCGAGACCCAGTACTTC
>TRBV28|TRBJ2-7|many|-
CASREGGTEQYF
TGTGCCAGCAGGGAAGGGGGTACCGAGCAGTACTTC
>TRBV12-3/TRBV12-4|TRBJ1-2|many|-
CASSLRAGVIGYTF
TGTGCCAGCAGTTTAAGAGCGGGGGTGATTGGCTACACCTTC
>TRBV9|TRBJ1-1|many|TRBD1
CASSAVGGPGQQNTEAFF
TGTGCCAGCAGCGCAGTAGGCGGACCGGGACAGCAAAACACTGAAGCTTTCTTT
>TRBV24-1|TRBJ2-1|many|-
CATSPTLGSSYNEQFF
TGTGCCACCAGTCCGACGCTGGGAAGCTCCTACAATGAGCAGTTCTTC
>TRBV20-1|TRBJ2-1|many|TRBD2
CSADGRAGLAGHEQFF
TGCAGTGCGGACGGCAGAGCGGGACTAGCGGGACATGAGCAGTTCTTC
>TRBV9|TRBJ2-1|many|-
CASRGPGLKGSEQFF
TGTGCCAGCAGGGGACCGGGACTTAAAGGTAGTGAGCAGTTCTTC
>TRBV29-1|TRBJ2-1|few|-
CSGSETSYNEQFF
TGCAGCGGAAGTGAGACTAGCTACAATGAGCAGTTCTTC
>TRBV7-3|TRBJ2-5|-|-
CASSLQGMLVETQYF
TGTGCCAGCAGCTTACAGGGGATGTTGGTGGAGACCCAGTACTTC
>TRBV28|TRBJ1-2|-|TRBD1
CATRDRAKLGYTF
TGTGCCACGAGGGACAGGGCGAAATTGGGCTACACCTTC
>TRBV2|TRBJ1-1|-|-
CASSGTYTEAFF
TGTGCCAGCAGCGGGACGTACACTGAAGCTTTCTTT
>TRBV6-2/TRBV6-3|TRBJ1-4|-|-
CASSENRGGEKLFF
TGTGCCAGCAGTGAAAACCGGGGAGGAGAAAAACTGTTTTTT
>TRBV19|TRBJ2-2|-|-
CASSMEANTGELFF
TGTGCCAGTAGTATGGAGGCGAACACCGGGGAGCTGTTTTTT
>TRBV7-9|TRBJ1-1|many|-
CASRATLEGTEAFF
TGTGCCAGCAGGGCCACCCTGGAGGGCACTGAAGCTTTCTTT
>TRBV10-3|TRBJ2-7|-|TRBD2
CAISESGRGVYERYF
TGTGCCATCAGTGAGAGCGGGAGGGGTGTGTACGAGCGGTACTTC
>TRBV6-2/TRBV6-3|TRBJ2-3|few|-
CASGLDDSLTQYF
TGTGCCAGCGGACTGGACGATTCGTTAACGCAGTATTTT
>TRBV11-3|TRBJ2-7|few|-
CASSYSIQGAISYEQYF
TGTGCCAGCAGTTACTCGATTCAAGGGGCCATCTCCTACGAGCAGTACTTC
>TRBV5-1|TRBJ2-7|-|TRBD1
CASSPPQGQYEQYF
TGCGCCAGCAGCCCACCACAGGGACAGTACGAGCAGTACTTC
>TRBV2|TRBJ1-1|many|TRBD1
CASRGDRISAEAFF
TGTGCCAGCAGGGGGGACAGGATTTCGGCTGAAGCTTTCTTT
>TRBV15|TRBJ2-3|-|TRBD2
CATSRDTLAGTPDTQYF
TGTGCCACCAGCAGAGATACCCTAGCGGGAACCCCAGATACGCAGTATTTT
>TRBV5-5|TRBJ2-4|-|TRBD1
CASSRTRTGTNIQYF
TGTGCCAGCAGCCGTACGAGGACAGGGACAAACATTCAGTACTTC
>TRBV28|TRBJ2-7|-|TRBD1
CASSLRTGDSYEQYF
TGTGCCAGCAGTTTACGGACAGGAGACTCCTACGAGCAGTACTTC
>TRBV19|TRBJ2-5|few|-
CASSSQNRETQYF
TGTGCCAGTAGTTCACAGAATCGGGAGACCCAGTACTTC
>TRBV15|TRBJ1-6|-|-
CATSNRQTNSPLHF
TGTGCCACCAGCAATCGGCAGACCAATTCACCCCTCCACTTT
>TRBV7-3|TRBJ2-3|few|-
CASSVGGGGDTQYF
TGTGCCAGCAGCGTTGGGGGTGGGGGAGATACGCAGTATTTT